This T cell receptor beta chain was profiled in a study of blood T cells in healthy people across ages. Study details: Using template switching, researchers captured about one barcoded beta molecule for each two T cells. Findings and caveats of the study: In these data, TCR beta diversity tracked strongly with naive T cell percentage.

Peripheral blood, roughly 9.1 milliliters per donor, was collected. The CDR3 extends over 18 amino acids. Losses at the gene ends were 4 bases for V and 0 bases for J; bases not matched to a gene: 12. Per the germline V gene, CDR1 is DFQATT and CDR2 is SNEGSKA (reference sequence). Turning to this clonotype: Its antigen remains unidentified.

Combining a sample-barcoded 5' primer with a J-beta primer mix, a second PCR ran for roughly 7 to 11 cycles. Via MiXCR, TCRdb re-called the 5' RACE reads, giving one row per CDR3 protein. There are some 790,000 distinct CDR3 sequences in the sample; 25% to 35% occur only once, and roughly 17% lies in the top ten. Sequencing used blood. The receptor comes from a woman of 80 years or more in good health. The chain has TRBV20-1 and TRBJ2-1, with 10 nucleotides matching TRBD2. The DNA for the CDR3 is TGCAGTGCTACCCGTGAGCGGGAGGGTTTCAGCTCCTACAATGAGCAGTTCTTC. This encodes CSATREREGFSSYNEQFF.